Each of the 25 T cell receptor beta chains below was sequenced from the same sample in a study of Tregs in tolerant kidney transplant recipients (dated by TCRdb to the late 2010s). The method behind the library was the immunoSEQ multiplex PCR assay. The table comes from immuneACCESS by way of TCRdb, which keeps in-frame sequences with V and J called. Part of the clones is missing from these tables; in studies checked, under half for an unresolved V gene and the rest for unknown reasons. The sample yields 60,000 to 95,000 clones; roughly 98% were counted once. The ten largest make up approximately 0.56% of the sample. The time point label for this specimen denotes: blood sample drawn before combined kidney and bone marrow transplant. The sample in question was CD4+ T cells from blood, obtained before the transplant. Receptors originate from a human donor who received a combined kidney and bone marrow transplant.

The rearrangement links TRBV6-1 to TRBJ1-4; 8 nucleotides line up with TRBD1. Trimming at V came to 4 bases and at J to 3 bases, leaving 7 bases not matched to a gene. From germline, CDR1 is MNHNS and CDR2 SASEGT. The CDR3 is made up of 16 amino acids. The CDR3 loop is CASSAPWTGSNEKLFF. The DNA for the CDR3 is TGTGCCAGCAGTGCCCCCTGGACAGGGTCTAATGAAAAACTGTTTTTT.

The chain recombines TRBV5-6 with TRBJ2-5; 8 nucleotides line up with TRBD1. Germline CDR1 SGHDT, CDR2 YYEEEE. The CDR3 is made up of 16 amino acids. The trim removed 0 bases at V and 3 bases at J, leaving 7 bases unmatched. Here the CDR3 reads CASSLARQGRKETQYF. The CDR3 region has the DNA TGTGCCAGCAGCTTGGCCCGACAGGGGAGAAAAGAGACCCAGTACTTC.

The V call is TRBV10-3, the J call TRBJ2-3; the match to TRBD2 covers 15 bases. This CDR3 comprises 16 residues. After removal of 5 bases from V and 2 bases from J, the junction contained 2 bases not matched to a gene. Germline-derived CDR1 and CDR2 are ENHRY and SYGVKD. The chain's CDR3 is CAISRTSGGATDTQYF. CDR3 DNA: TGTGCCATCAGTCGGACTAGCGGGGGGGCCACAGATACGCAGTATTTT.

The V and J genes are TRBV7-3 and TRBJ1-1, with unresolved D. Germline V gene sequence: CDR1 SGHTA, CDR2 FQGTGA. V was cut by 11 bases and J by 3 bases, with 10 bases left in between. The length of the CDR3 is 11 residues. CDR3 DNA: TGTGCCCGAGACATGTACACTGAAGCTTTCTTT. This encodes CARDMYTEAFF.

The rearrangement joins TRBV10-3 to TRBJ2-3, with TRBD2 identical over 9 bases. J was trimmed by 8 bases and V by 4 bases; bases with no gene match: 7. CDR3 length: 14 residues. Germline loops: CDR1 ENHRY, CDR2 SYGVKD. CDR3 in DNA: TGTGCCATCAGTGTAGCGGGAGAGACAACTACGCAGTATTTT. The encoded protein is CAISVAGETTTQYF.

The J gene is TRBJ2-5, the V gene TRBV5-1; tentative D call: TRBD1 (6 bases). The J call is doubtful: the DNA matches TRBJ2-7 better. The germline gives CDR1 SGHRS, CDR2 YFSETQ. This CDR3 contains 14 residues. CDR3 sequence: CASTYRQVSYEQYF. CDR3 coding DNA: TGCGCCAGCACCTACAGACAGGTCTCCTACGAGCAGTACTTC.

The genes are TRBV11-3 and TRBJ1-4, with D perhaps matching TRBD1 (6 bases). The CDR3 is 15 residues long. V lost 6 bases and J lost 4, with 15 bases in between. The germline gives CDR1 SGHNT, CDR2 YENEEA. CDR3 amino acids: CASRVGDTGNEKLFF. CDR3 in DNA: TGTGCCAGCAGGGTGGGGGACACCGGTAATGAAAAACTGTTTTTT.

The chain couples TRBV27 to TRBJ2-1, with TRBD1 matching 8 bases. The germline V gene encodes CDR1 MNHEY and CDR2 SMNVEV (reference sequence). There are 15 residues in the CDR3. V was pared by 9 bases and J by 3 bases, with 10 bases of the junction left unmatched. CDR3 coding DNA: TGTGCCAGTGGGGCTGGGGGGACAGGCTACAATGAGCAGTTCTTC. Encoded protein: CASGAGGTGYNEQFF.

This rearrangement joins TRBV7-2 to TRBJ2-4, with D uncertain. This CDR3 region has 16 residues. In germline, CDR1 is SGHTA, CDR2 FQGNSA. V lost 2 bases and J lost 6, with 17 bases in between. The CDR3 loop is CASSLTFLLPGNIQYF. CDR3 sequence (DNA): TGTGCCAGCAGCTTAACTTTTTTGCTTCCGGGAAACATTCAGTACTTC.

The chain joins TRBV5-1 to TRBJ2-7; 15 bases align to TRBD2. Unmatched junction bases numbered 6, after V lost 4 bases and J lost 4 bases. CDR1 is SGHRS and CDR2 is YFSETQ in the germline V gene. CDR3 length equals 16 residues. CDR3 sequence: CASSQGTSGRFYEQYF. The CDR3, as DNA: TGCGCCAGCAGCCAGGGGACTAGCGGGAGGTTTTACGAGCAGTACTTC.

The chain links TRBV7-9 to TRBJ2-7, with 8 nucleotides matching TRBD1. Germline assignment: CDR1 SEHNR and CDR2 FQNEAQ (reference sequence). V shed 4 bases and J 2 bases; nucleotides not matched to a gene: 7. The CDR3 loop spans 15 amino acids. CDR3: CASSSDRGTPYEQYF. CDR3 bases: TGTGCCAGCAGCTCCGACAGGGGAACCCCCTACGAGCAGTACTTC.

V usage is TRBV10-3 and J usage is TRBJ2-1; D possibly corresponds to TRBD1 (6 bases). V was clipped by 6 bases and J by 3 bases, with 15 bases between them. The germline V gene encodes CDR1 ENHRY and CDR2 SYGVKD. This CDR3 has 15 amino acids. The chain's CDR3 is CAISSGTHYYNEQFF. CDR3 sequence (DNA): TGTGCCATCAGCTCCGGGACACACTACTACAATGAGCAGTTCTTC.

The J gene is TRBJ2-5, the V gene TRBV18; D is perhaps TRBD1 (6 bases). Germline-derived CDR1 and CDR2 are KGHSH and LQKENI. The CDR3 runs 13 residues. Deletions cut 6 bases from V and 2 bases from J, with 10 bases between. The CDR3 spells CASSGGQQETQYF. The CDR3, as DNA: TGTGCCAGCTCTGGCGGACAGCAAGAGACCCAGTACTTC.

This chain links TRBV19 with TRBJ2-7, with 7 bases lining up with TRBD1. Germline V lookup: CDR1 LNHDA, CDR2 SQIVND (reference sequence). The CDR3 runs to 14 residues. After removal of 1 base from V and 5 bases from J, the junction contained 5 bases not matched to a gene. CDR3 in DNA: TGTGCCAGTAGTATAGTAGGAGGACAGGACGAGCAGTACTTC. It encodes CASSIVGGQDEQYF.

This clone was observed a single time. The chain has TRBV18 and TRBJ2-1; possibly TRBD1 for D (5 bases). This CDR3 has 16 residues. V gave up 2 bases and J gave up 4 bases, with 15 bases separating them. Germline V gene data show CDR1 as KGHSH and CDR2 as LQKENI. The CDR3 bases are TGTGCCAGCTCACCAAGCGTTTGGGCAGGGTACAATGAGCAGTTCTTC. Translated, it gives CASSPSVWAGYNEQFF.

CDR3 sequence (DNA): TGTGTCGGGGGGTCCTACAATGAGCAGTTCTTC. It translates to CVGGSYNEQFF. The rearrangement joins TRBV30 to TRBJ2-1; TRBD2 matches at 7 bases. Germline CDR1 is GTSNPN and CDR2 is SVGIG (reference sequence). The CDR3 consists of 11 residues.

The chain combines TRBV6-5 with TRBJ1-3; D is perhaps TRBD1 (6 bases). V shed 6 bases and J shed 2 bases, with 11 bases lying between them. The germline V gene encodes CDR1 MNHEY and CDR2 SVGAGI. The CDR3 consists of 14 residues. The CDR3 region is CASSQQGTGNTIYF. CDR3 in DNA: TGTGCCAGCAGCCAACAGGGTACTGGAAACACCATATATTTT.

This sequence joins TRBV15 and TRBJ2-3; tentatively, D is TRBD1 (6 bases). The germline gives CDR1 LNHNV, CDR2 YYDKDF (reference sequence). The germline V and J ends were trimmed by 3 bases and 1 base, with 11 bases remaining between them. There are 15 residues in the CDR3. The CDR3 spells CATSRTGHGTDTQYF. In DNA form, the CDR3 reads TGTGCCACCAGCAGGACGGGACATGGCACAGATACGCAGTATTTT.

This CDR3 reads CASSLFSSGSYEQYF. The CDR3 bases are TGCGCCAGCAGCTTGTTTTCTAGCGGGAGCTACGAGCAGTACTTC. The chain combines TRBV5-1 with TRBJ2-7; 10 positions match TRBD2. The CDR3 is 15 amino acids. J was trimmed by 3 bases and V by 1 base; bases with no gene match: 4. The germline V gene has CDR1 SGHRS and CDR2 YFSETQ.

Concerning this clone itself: Other DNA variants within this sample encode the same CDR3. The rearrangement joins TRBV18 to TRBJ2-3; possibly TRBD1 for D (5 bases). The CDR3 covers 14 residues. Germline V gene sequence: CDR1 KGHSH, CDR2 LQKENI. Trimming left V 1 base short and J 3 bases short, with 8 bases between. For the CDR3, the DNA is TGTGCCAGCTCACCACTGGCAGGGACAGATACGCAGTATTTT. It translates to CASSPLAGTDTQYF.

This clone was picked up a small number of times. The chain joins TRBV28 to TRBJ2-5; 7 positions agree with TRBD1. Trimming at V came to 6 bases and at J to 4 bases, leaving 5 bases not matched to a gene. Germline assignment: CDR1 MDHEN and CDR2 SYDVKM. The CDR3 has 13 residues. This chain's CDR3 is CASRIGTVETQYF. CDR3 bases: TGTGCCAGCAGGATCGGGACAGTAGAGACCCAGTACTTC. The full variable domain, rest sourced from reference TRBV28 and TRBJ2-5, is DVKVTQSSRYLVKRTGEKVFLECVQDMDHENMFWYRQDPGLGLRLIYFSYDVKMKEKGDIPEGYSVSREKKERFSLILESASTNQTSMYLCASRIGTVETQYFGPGTRLLVL.

This clone was detected only once. V gene TRBV27 combines with J gene TRBJ1-6; tentative D call: TRBD1 (5 bases). The germline CDR1 and CDR2 sequences are MNHEY and SMNVEV (reference sequence). The CDR3 extends over 16 amino acids. The ends were cut back, 3 bases at V and 2 bases at J, with 11 bases in the middle. The DNA for the CDR3 is TGTGCCAGCAGTTTCTACGGGGGACCCTATAATTCACCCCTCCACTTT. Amino acids: CASSFYGGPYNSPLHF.

This chain joins TRBV2 and TRBJ1-1; D gene uncertain. V lost 10 bases, J lost 0 bases, and 27 bases lay in between. Germline loops: CDR1 SNHLY, CDR2 FYNNEI. The CDR3 is 18 amino acids. The chain's CDR3 is CAIPGRVRISLMNTEAFF. CDR3 DNA sequence: TGTGCCATCCCTGGGAGGGTTCGGATTTCTTTAATGAACACTGAAGCTTTCTTT.

The V and J genes are TRBV9 and TRBJ1-3, with TRBD1 matching 7 bases. The V and J ends lost 5 bases and 11 bases, in that order; junction bases with no gene match: 16. Germline values: CDR1 SGDLS, CDR2 YYNGEE. This CDR3 has 15 residues. The CDR3 nucleotides read TGTGCCAGCAGGCGTGGGACAGACCCCTATTGGGCCATATATTTT. This encodes CASRRGTDPYWAIYF. Using reference TRBV9 and TRBJ1-3 for the parts outside the CDR3, the full variable domain is DSGVTQTPKHLITATGQRVTLRCSPRSGDLSVYWYQQSLDQGLQFLIQYYNGEERAKGNILERFSAQQFPDLHSELNLSSLELGDSALYFCASRRGTDPYWAIYFGEGSWLTVV.

This sequence joins TRBV19 and TRBJ1-2; 10 positions match TRBD1. This CDR3 has 15 residues. CDR1 is LNHDA, CDR2 SQIVND, per germline (reference sequence). Trimming at V came to 7 bases and at J to 4 bases, leaving 9 bases not matched to a gene. The CDR3 region has the DNA TGTGCCAGTACCATGGGACAGGGGCAAATCTATGGCTACACCTTC. Protein: CASTMGQGQIYGYTF.